This entry lists 4 T cell receptor beta chains sequenced from one sample in a study of post-analysis software for immune sequencing data. The study, taken as a whole, reports: Included in a set of about five TRBV segments more frequent in patients than controls were TRBV5-6, TRBV5-1 and TRBV20-1.

cDNA libraries for TCR beta contained unique molecular identifiers. A single record per CDR3 protein comes from TCRdb applying MiXCR to the PCR reads. The data hold about 430,000 distinct CDR3 sequences, with approximately 42% observed a single time. Their target antigens are unknown. Sequencing was performed on blood. The receptors stem from a girl aged 2-10 years with multiple sclerosis.

This clonotype was observed once. V gene TRBV20-1 combines with J gene TRBJ1-4; maybe TRBD1 (5 bases). Germline CDR1 and CDR2: DFQATT and SNEGSKA (reference sequence). V gave up 1 base and J gave up 8 bases, with 14 bases separating them. The CDR3 has 14 residues. CDR3 DNA: TGCAGTGCTAGAGTTGGCAGGGTAGGGGAAAAACTGTTTTTT. Residues: CSARVGRVGEKLFF.

This chain connects TRBV5-1 to TRBJ2-1; TRBD2 matches at 11 bases. The CDR3 totals 15 residues. The junction had 4 bases not matched to a gene; V was cut back by 1 base and J by 7 bases. Germline V gene data show CDR1 as SGHRS and CDR2 as YFSETQ. CDR3 protein: CASSLRLAGGNEQFF. In DNA form, the CDR3 reads TGCGCCAGCAGCTTGAGGCTAGCGGGGGGTAATGAGCAGTTCTTC.

This chain joins TRBV12-5 and TRBJ2-1; D is perhaps TRBD2 (7 bases). Trimming removed 1 base from V and 5 bases from J, with 12 bases in between. CDR1 LGHNT and CDR2 FRNRAP come from the germline V gene. The CDR3 has 15 residues. This CDR3 reads CASGLGGGANNEQFF. The DNA for the CDR3 is TGTGCTAGTGGTTTGGGTGGGGGGGCGAACAATGAGCAGTTCTTC. The full variable domain, its missing parts supplied by reference TRBV12-5 and TRBJ2-1, is DARVTQTPRHKVTEMGQEVTMRCQPILGHNTVFWYRQTMMQGLELLAYFRNRAPLDDSGMPKDRFSAEMPDATLATLKIQPSEPRDSAVYFCASGLGGGANNEQFFGPGTRLTVL.

The chain links TRBV12-3 or TRBV12-4 to TRBJ1-5, with TRBD1 as a possible D gene (6 bases). Trimming stripped 5 bases from V and 5 bases from J, with 13 bases between. There are 14 residues in the CDR3. The CDR3 nucleotides read TGTGCCAGCAGTATCCGGGACAAATATCAGCCCCAGCATTTT. The encoded protein is CASSIRDKYQPQHF.